Following are 9 T cell receptor beta chains from one sample sequenced in a study of PD-L1 blockade in urothelial cancer. Repertoires were generated with immunoSEQ multiplex PCR, while TCRdb's copy carries only in-frame clones and drops some. The sample includes around 100,000 clones, about 91% of them seen just once. The sample here was PBMCs, taken around atezolizumab (anti-PD-L1) treatment. All receptors derive from a woman of 80 years or more with urothelial cancer.

The gene calls are TRBV9 and TRBJ2-5; D may be TRBD1 (6 bases). V shed 3 bases and J shed 4 bases, with 13 bases lying between them. CDR1 and CDR2 (germline): SGDLS, YYNGEE. The CDR3 covers 14 residues. Here the CDR3 reads CASSAGTNRETQYF. CDR3 DNA sequence: TGTGCCAGCAGCGCGGGGACAAACCGAGAGACCCAGTACTTC. Complete variable domain (other parts from reference TRBV9 and TRBJ2-5): DSGVTQTPKHLITATGQRVTLRCSPRSGDLSVYWYQQSLDQGLQFLIQYYNGEERAKGNILERFSAQQFPDLHSELNLSSLELGDSALYFCASSAGTNRETQYFGPGTRLLVL.

The chain is built from TRBV27 and TRBJ1-4, with a possible D match to TRBD1 (6 bases). Germline V gene lookup returns CDR1 MNHEY and CDR2 SMNVEV (reference sequence). Trimming took 5 bases from V and 3 from J, leaving 13 bases between them. The length of the CDR3 is 15 residues. The CDR3: CASSIRTAPNEKLFF. The DNA of the CDR3 is TGTGCCAGCAGTATTCGGACAGCTCCTAATGAAAAACTGTTTTTT. The complete variable domain, with remaining parts taken from reference TRBV27 and TRBJ1-4, reads EAQVTQNPRYLITVTGKKLTVTCSQNMNHEYMSWYRQDPGLGLRQIYYSMNVEVTDKGDVPEGYKVSRKEKRNFPLILESPSPNQTSLYFCASSIRTAPNEKLFFGSGTQLSVL.

The chain couples TRBV5-8 to TRBJ2-5; D is unresolved. Trimming removed 4 bases from V and 8 bases from J, with 9 bases in between. Germline V gene data show CDR1 as SGHTS and CDR2 as YDEGEE. The CDR3 is 11 residues long. CDR3 protein: CASSLPSTQYF. The CDR3 bases are TGTGCCAGCAGCCTACCGAGCACCCAGTACTTC.

This chain links TRBV9 with TRBJ1-1, with D tentatively TRBD1 (5 bases). The V end lost 2 bases, the J end lost 1 base, and 9 bases lay between the germline ends. Per germline, CDR1 SGDLS and CDR2 YYNGEE. The CDR3 sequence is 14 residues long. CDR3 amino acids: CASSVRAENTEAFF. DNA for the CDR3: TGTGCCAGCAGCGTCAGGGCAGAGAACACTGAAGCTTTCTTT.

There are a few counts of this clone. This chain uses TRBV5-4 with TRBJ2-7, with D possibly TRBD1 on 6 matching bases. CDR1 and CDR2 from the germline V gene are SGHNT and YYREEE (reference sequence). The CDR3 contains 14 residues. Trimming took 1 base from V and 5 from J, leaving 13 bases between them. CDR3 residues: CASSLLQGVNEQYF. Written as DNA, the CDR3 is TGTGCCAGCAGCTTGTTACAGGGTGTAAACGAGCAGTACTTC.

In DNA, the CDR3 is TGTGCCGCCAAACAGGGTAATGGCAATCAGCCCCAGCATTTT. It encodes CAAKQGNGNQPQHF. This chain joins TRBV19 and TRBJ1-5; D is possibly TRBD1 (6 bases). The germline V gene has CDR1 LNHDA and CDR2 SQIVND (reference sequence). The CDR3 totals 14 residues. Trimming took 11 bases from V and 2 from J, leaving 16 bases between them.

The chain joins TRBV6-5 to TRBJ1-3; D unresolved. Germline V lookup: CDR1 MNHEY, CDR2 SVGAGI. CDR3 length: 15 residues. V shed 3 bases and J shed 0 bases, with 9 bases lying between them. The CDR3 DNA reads as TGTGCCAGCAGTTATCAGGCCAGCTCTGGAAACACCATATATTTT. This sequence encodes CASSYQASSGNTIYF.

This chain links TRBV27 with TRBJ2-7; D is unresolved. Germline-derived CDR1 and CDR2 are MNHEY and SMNVEV (reference sequence). Trimming took 5 bases from V and 3 from J, leaving 8 bases between them. The CDR3 spans 12 residues. The CDR3 coding sequence is TGTGCCAGCAGTCCACACCTCTACGAGCAGTACTTC. Translating gives CASSPHLYEQYF.

This chain uses TRBV6-1 with TRBJ2-7; TRBD1 agrees at 7 bases. V shed 7 bases, J shed 0 bases, and the junction held 6 bases outside the gene matches. The CDR3 is made up of 14 amino acids. Germline CDR1 reads MNHNS; CDR2 reads SASEGT. CDR3 residues: CASNSQGVSYEQYF. The CDR3 DNA reads TGTGCCAGCAATTCGCAGGGGGTCTCCTACGAGCAGTACTTC.